The 4 T cell receptor beta chains presented below share a single source sample, sequenced in a study of CD8+CD57+ T cells in acquired aplastic anemia. Genomic DNA acted as the template from which TCR beta VDJ combination and CDR3 sequence profiling were carried out. TCRdb re-called the reads through MiXCR, storing one row per CDR3 protein. The sample holds about 48,000 distinct CDR3 sequences, about 78% seen once. The specimen was sorted CD4+, CD8+, or CD8+CD57+ T cells (not recorded which) from PBMCs. These receptors originate from a human donor in good health, serving as a control.

The chain joins TRBV4-1 to TRBJ2-7; maybe TRBD1 (5 bases). Germline CDR1 reads MGHRA; CDR2 reads YSYEKL. The CDR3 is made up of 14 amino acids. Trimming took off 1 base at V and 4 bases at J, with 11 bases between the two ends. CDR3 in amino acids: CASSQGTGVYEQYV. In DNA, the CDR3 is TGCGCCAGCAGCCAAGGTACAGGCGTTTACGAGCAGTACGTC.

CDR3 DNA sequence: TGTGCCAGCAGCCCCTACTTTGATGGCTACACCTTC. As protein: CASSPYFDGYTF. The chain uses TRBV7-9 and TRBJ1-2; D ambiguous. This CDR3 contains 12 residues. Deletions cut 5 bases from V and 6 bases from J, with 10 bases between. Germline CDR1 is SEHNR and CDR2 is FQNEAQ (reference sequence).

The rearrangement joins TRBV25-1 to TRBJ2-7, with 7 nucleotides matching TRBD2. The germline V gene has CDR1 MGHDK and CDR2 SYGVNS. CDR3 length: 14 amino acids. With V trimmed by 7 bases and J by 7 bases, 13 bases remained unmatched. The DNA for the CDR3 is TGTGCCAGCACTCGGGGGGAGCTGCCTCGGGAGCAGTACTTC. As protein: CASTRGELPREQYF.

The chain links TRBV7-6 to TRBJ2-7, with D possibly being TRBD2 (5 bases). V lost 0 bases, J lost 6 bases, and 9 bases lay in between. Looked up from germline, CDR1 is SGHVS and CDR2 is FNYEAQ. CDR3 length: 13 residues. CDR3 protein: CASSLAGEREQYF. The DNA for the CDR3 is TGTGCCAGCAGCTTAGCGGGAGAGCGCGAGCAGTACTTC.